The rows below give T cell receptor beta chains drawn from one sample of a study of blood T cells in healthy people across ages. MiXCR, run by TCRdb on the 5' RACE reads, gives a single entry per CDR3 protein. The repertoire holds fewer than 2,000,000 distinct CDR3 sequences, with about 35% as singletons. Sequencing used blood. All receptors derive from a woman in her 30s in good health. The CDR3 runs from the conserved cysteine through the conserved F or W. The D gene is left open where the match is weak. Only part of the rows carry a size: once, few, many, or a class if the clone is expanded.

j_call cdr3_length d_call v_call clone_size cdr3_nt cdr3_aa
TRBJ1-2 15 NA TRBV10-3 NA TGTGCCATCAGTGAGTCTGGGAGGGTAAACTATGGCTACACCTTC CAISESGRVNYGYTF
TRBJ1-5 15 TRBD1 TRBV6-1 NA TGTGCCAGCAGCGCAACAGGGGAAAGAGGTCAGCCCCAGCATTTT CASSATGERGQPQHF
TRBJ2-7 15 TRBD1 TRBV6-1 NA TGTGCCAGCAGGACGGACAGGGGGCATGCCTACGAGCAGTACTTC CASRTDRGHAYEQYF
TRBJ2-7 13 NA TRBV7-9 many TGTGCCAGCAGTCCCGGGACCCCCTACGAGCAGTACTTC CASSPGTPYEQYF
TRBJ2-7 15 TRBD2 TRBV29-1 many TGCAGCGTTGTAGGCGGGAGGCGAAGCTCCTACGAGCAGTACTTC CSVVGGRRSSYEQYF
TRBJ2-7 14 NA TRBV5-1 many TGCGCCAGCAGCTCTAACACGTTGAGGGACGAGCAGTACTTC CASSSNTLRDEQYF
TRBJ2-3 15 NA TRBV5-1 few TGCGCCAGCAGCCCGGAGGATACTAGCACAGATACGCAGTATTTT CASSPEDTSTDTQYF
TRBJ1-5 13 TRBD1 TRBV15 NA TGTGCCACCAGGGGGACAGGGCCTCGGCCCCAGCATTTT CATRGTGPRPQHF
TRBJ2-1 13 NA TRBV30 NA TGTGCCTGGAGTATAACTAGCTACAATGAGCAGTTCTTC CAWSITSYNEQFF
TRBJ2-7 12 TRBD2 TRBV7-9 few TGTGCCAGCGGGACTAGGAACTACGAGCAGTACTTC CASGTRNYEQYF
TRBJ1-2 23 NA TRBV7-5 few NA CISVSEAYNPLWMWPLGNYGYTF
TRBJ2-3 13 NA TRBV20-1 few TGCAGTGCCCCGTTTGGTACCGTAGATACGCAGTATTTT CSAPFGTVDTQYF
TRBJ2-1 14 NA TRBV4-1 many TGCGCCAGCAGCCAAGATCTGGGTCCTAATGAGCAGTTCTTC CASSQDLGPNEQFF
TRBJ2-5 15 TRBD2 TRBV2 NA TGTGCCAGCACCGGGACTAGCGGGAGATTAGAGACCCAGTACTTC CASTGTSGRLETQYF
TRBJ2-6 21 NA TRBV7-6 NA TGTGCCAGCAGCCCCCGTGTGGATGGGAGACGGAGCCACTCTGGGGCCAACGTCCCGACTTTC CASSPRVDGRRSHSGANVPTF
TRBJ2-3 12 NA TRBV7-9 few TGTGCCAGCAGCACTACGCGGGGTACGCAGTATTTT CASSTTRGTQYF
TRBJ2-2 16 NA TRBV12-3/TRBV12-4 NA TGTGCCAGCAGTCCAAGCTTAAGGAGGCAGGCCGGGGAGCTGTTTTTT CASSPSLRRQAGELFF
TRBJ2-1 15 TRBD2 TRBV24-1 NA TGTGCCACCAGTGGCGGGACTAGCGAATACAATGAGCAGTTCTTC CATSGGTSEYNEQFF
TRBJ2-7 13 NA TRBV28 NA TGTGCCAGCAGCCTACAGGATTTCTACGAGCAGTACTTC CASSLQDFYEQYF
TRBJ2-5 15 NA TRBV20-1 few TGCAGTGCTAGAGATAGCCAACGCGCAGGAGAGACCCAGTACTTC CSARDSQRAGETQYF
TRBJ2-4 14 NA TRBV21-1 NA TGTGCCAGCAGCAAAGGACAGGGGGCATACGGGCAGTACTTC CASSKGQGAYGQYF
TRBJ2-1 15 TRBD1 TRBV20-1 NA TGCAGTGCTCCTCAGACAGGGCGTTACTACAATGAGCAGTTCTTC CSAPQTGRYYNEQFF
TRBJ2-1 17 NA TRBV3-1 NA TGTGCCAGCAGCCAAGATCACACAGTTTTCGCCTACAATGAGCAGTTCTTC CASSQDHTVFAYNEQFF
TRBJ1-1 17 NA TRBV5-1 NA TGCGCCAGCACCGAATCCTTCGACAGCCCAAGAAACACTGAAGCTTTCTTT CASTESFDSPRNTEAFF
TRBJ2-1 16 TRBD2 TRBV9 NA TGTGCCAGCAGCGCAGGAACTAGCGGGAGGGCCATGGCGCAGTTCTTC CASSAGTSGRAMAQFF
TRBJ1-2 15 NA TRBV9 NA TGTGCCAGCGGCGTAGACCCCAGGAACTCCTATGGCTACACCTTC CASGVDPRNSYGYTF
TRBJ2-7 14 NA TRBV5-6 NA TGTGCCAACCAAGAGAATCAGGGAACCCACGAGCAGTACTTC CANQENQGTHEQYF
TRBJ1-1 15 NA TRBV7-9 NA TGTGCCAGCAGCTTAGATAGGGGGATGAACACTGAAGCTTTCTTT CASSLDRGMNTEAFF
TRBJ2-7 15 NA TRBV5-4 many TGTGCCAGCAGCTTGGGACCAGGTTCGTCCTACGAGCAGTACTTC CASSLGPGSSYEQYF
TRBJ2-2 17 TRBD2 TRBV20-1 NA TGCAGTGCCACCTGGACTAGCGGGAGGGCGAACACCGGGGAGCTGTTTTTT CSATWTSGRANTGELFF
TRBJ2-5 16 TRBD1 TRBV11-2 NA TGTGCCAGGGGGGCTGCTGACAGGGCGGTGGGAGAGACCCAGTACTTC CARGAADRAVGETQYF
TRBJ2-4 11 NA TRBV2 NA TGTGCCAGCAGTGGTCCGGGCAGTGTGTACTTC CASSGPGSVYF
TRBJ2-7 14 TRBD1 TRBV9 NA TGTGCCAGCACCTTCGGACAGGGATTCTACGAGCAGTACTTC CASTFGQGFYEQYF
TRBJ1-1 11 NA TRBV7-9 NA TGTGCCTGCAGGGGAGACCTCTTTGCTTTCTTT CACRGDLFAFF
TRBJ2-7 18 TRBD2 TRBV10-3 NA TGTGCCATCAGTGACAAGATTGGGACTAGCGGAATGACCTACGAGCAGTACTTC CAISDKIGTSGMTYEQYF
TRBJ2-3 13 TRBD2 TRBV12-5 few TGTGCTAGTGGTTCGGGGGGGGCAGATACGCAGTATTTT CASGSGGADTQYF
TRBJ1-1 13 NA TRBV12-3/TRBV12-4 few TGTGCCAGCAGTCCTAACTCGGGCACTGAAGCTTTCTTT CASSPNSGTEAFF
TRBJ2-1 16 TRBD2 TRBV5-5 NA TGTGCCAGCAGACCCCCCGGATTAGCGGGGTGCAATGAGCAGTTCTTC CASRPPGLAGCNEQFF
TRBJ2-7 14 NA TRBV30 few TGTGCCTGGAATCGAGGGAACGCCCGGGAGACCCGGTACTTC CAWNRGNARETRYF
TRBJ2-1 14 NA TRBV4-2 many TGTGCCAGCAGCCAAGATTGGGGGAACAATGAGCAGTTCTTC CASSQDWGNNEQFF
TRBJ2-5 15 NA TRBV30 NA TGTGCCTGGAGTGTAGAGGCCAGGAGGGGAGAGACCCAGTACTTC CAWSVEARRGETQYF
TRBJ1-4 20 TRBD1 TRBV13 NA TGTGCCAGCAGCTTACCAAGGGGACAGGGGGATCGAAGGACTAATGAAAAACTGTTTTTT CASSLPRGQGDRRTNEKLFF
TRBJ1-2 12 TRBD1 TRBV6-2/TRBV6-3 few TGTGCCGCGACAGGGACCATCTATGGCTACACCTTC CAATGTIYGYTF